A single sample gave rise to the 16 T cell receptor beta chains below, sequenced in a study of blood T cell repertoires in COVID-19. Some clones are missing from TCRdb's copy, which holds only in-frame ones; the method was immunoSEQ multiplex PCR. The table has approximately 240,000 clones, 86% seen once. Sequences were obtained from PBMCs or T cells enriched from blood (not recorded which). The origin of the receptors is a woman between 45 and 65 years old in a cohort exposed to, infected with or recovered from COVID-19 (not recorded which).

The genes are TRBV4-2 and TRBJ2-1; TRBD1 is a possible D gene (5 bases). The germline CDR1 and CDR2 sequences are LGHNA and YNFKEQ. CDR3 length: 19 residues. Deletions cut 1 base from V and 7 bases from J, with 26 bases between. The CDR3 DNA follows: TGTGCCAGCAGCCAAGTTACCAATAGGGGTTTATTGGATTCTAATGAGCAGTTCTTC. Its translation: CASSQVTNRGLLDSNEQFF.

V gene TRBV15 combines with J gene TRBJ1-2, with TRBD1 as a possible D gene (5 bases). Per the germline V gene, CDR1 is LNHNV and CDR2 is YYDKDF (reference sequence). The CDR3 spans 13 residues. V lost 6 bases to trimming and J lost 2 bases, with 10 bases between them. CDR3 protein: CATSTGENYGYTF. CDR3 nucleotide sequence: TGTGCCACCAGTACAGGCGAGAACTATGGCTACACCTTC.

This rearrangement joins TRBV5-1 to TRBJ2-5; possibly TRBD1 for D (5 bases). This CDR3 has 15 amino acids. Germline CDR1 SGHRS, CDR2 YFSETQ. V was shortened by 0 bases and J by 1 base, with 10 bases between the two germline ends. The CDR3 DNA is TGCGCCAGCAGCTTGGCTGTCCAGGGCCAAGAGACCCAGTACTTC. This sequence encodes CASSLAVQGQETQYF.

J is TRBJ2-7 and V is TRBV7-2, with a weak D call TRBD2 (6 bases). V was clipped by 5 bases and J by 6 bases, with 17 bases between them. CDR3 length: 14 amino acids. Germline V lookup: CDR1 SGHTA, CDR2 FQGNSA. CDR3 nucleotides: TGTGCCAGCAGCGGAACGGGACTCTCGACCGAGCAGTACTTC. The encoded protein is CASSGTGLSTEQYF.

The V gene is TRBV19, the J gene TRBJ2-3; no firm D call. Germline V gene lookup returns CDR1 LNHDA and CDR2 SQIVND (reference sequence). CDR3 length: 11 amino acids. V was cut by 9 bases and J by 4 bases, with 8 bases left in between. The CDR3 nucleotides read TGTGCCAGCCAGTTCTCAGATACGCAGTATTTT. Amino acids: CASQFSDTQYF.

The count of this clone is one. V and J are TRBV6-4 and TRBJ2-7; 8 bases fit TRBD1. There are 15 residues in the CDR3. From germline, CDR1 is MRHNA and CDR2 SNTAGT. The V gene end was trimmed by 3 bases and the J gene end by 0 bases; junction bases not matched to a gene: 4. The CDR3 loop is CASSEGQVHSYEQYF. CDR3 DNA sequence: TGTGCCAGCAGTGAGGGACAGGTTCACTCCTACGAGCAGTACTTC.

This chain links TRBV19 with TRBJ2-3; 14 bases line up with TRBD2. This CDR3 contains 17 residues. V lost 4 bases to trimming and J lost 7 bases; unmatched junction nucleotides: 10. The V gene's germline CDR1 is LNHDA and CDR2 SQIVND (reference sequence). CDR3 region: CASSTRLAGGLTYTQYF. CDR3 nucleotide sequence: TGTGCCAGTAGTACTCGACTAGCGGGGGGGCTTACGTATACGCAGTATTTT.

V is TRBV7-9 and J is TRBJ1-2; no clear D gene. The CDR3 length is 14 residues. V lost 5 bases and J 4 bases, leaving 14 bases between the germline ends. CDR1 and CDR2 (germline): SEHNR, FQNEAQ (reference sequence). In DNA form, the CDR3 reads TGTGCCAGCAGCCCCCCACCCACGAGCTATGGCTACACCTTC. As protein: CASSPPPTSYGYTF.

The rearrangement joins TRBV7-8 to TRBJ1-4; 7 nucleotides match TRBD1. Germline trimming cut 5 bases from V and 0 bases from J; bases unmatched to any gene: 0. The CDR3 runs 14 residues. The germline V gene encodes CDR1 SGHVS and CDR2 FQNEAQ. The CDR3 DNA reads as TGTGCCAGCAGCGGGACAGCAACTAATGAAAAACTGTTTTTT. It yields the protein CASSGTATNEKLFF.

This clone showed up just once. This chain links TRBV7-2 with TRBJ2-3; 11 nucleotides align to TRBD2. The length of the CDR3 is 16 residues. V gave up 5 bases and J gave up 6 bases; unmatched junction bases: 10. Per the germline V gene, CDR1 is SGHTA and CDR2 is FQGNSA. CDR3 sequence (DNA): TGTGCCAGCAGCCTTCGGACTAGCGGGCTGGGGGATACGCAGTATTTT. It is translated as CASSLRTSGLGDTQYF. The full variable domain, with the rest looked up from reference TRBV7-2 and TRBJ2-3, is GAGVSQSPSNKVTEKGKDVELRCDPISGHTALYWYRQSLGQGLEFLIYFQGNSAPDKSGLPSDRFSAERTGGSVSTLTIQRTQQEDSAVYLCASSLRTSGLGDTQYFGPGTRLTVL.

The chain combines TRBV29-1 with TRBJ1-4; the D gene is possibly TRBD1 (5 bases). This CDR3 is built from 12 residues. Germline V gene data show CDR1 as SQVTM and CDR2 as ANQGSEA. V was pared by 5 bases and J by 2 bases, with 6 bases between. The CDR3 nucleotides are TGCAGCGTTCGGGGGACTAATGAAAAACTGTTTTTT. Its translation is CSVRGTNEKLFF.

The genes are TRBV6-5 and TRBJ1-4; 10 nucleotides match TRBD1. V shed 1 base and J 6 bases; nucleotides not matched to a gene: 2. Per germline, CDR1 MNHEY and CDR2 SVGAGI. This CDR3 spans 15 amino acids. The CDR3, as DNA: TGTGCCAGCAGTTACTACGGGACAGGGGATGAAAAACTGTTTTTT. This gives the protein CASSYYGTGDEKLFF.

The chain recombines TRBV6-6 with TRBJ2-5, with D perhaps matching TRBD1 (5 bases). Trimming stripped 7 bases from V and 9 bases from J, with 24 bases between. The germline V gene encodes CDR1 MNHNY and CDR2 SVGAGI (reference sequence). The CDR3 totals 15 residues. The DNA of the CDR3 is TGTGCCAGCACAGACTCATCGAGGTACTTGGGGCCCCAGTACTTC. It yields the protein CASTDSSRYLGPQYF.

DNA for the CDR3: TGTGCCAGCAGCCCTCGGGGTAGCGGGGGGAGCCAAGAGACCCAGTACTTC. Protein: CASSPRGSGGSQETQYF. The rearrangement links TRBV7-2 to TRBJ2-5; 10 bases align to TRBD2. The CDR3 runs 17 residues. Germline trimming cut 5 bases from V and 1 base from J; bases unmatched to any gene: 10. CDR1 is SGHTA, CDR2 FQGNSA, per germline.

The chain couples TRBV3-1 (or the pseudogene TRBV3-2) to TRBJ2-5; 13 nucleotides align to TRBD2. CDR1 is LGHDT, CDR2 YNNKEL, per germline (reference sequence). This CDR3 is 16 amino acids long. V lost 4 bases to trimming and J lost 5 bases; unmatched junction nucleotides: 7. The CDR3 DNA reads TGTGCCAGCAGCCCACTAGCGGGGGGGCCCGGGGAGACCCAGTACTTC. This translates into CASSPLAGGPGETQYF.

CDR3 sequence: CAISGRDSYGYTF. The CDR3 bases are TGTGCCATCAGTGGCAGGGATAGCTATGGCTACACCTTC. The chain has TRBV10-3 and TRBJ1-2, with D perhaps matching TRBD1 (5 bases). The CDR3 totals 13 residues. The V gene's germline CDR1 is ENHRY and CDR2 SYGVKD. Trimming stripped 4 bases from V and 4 bases from J, with 10 bases between.